This T cell receptor (beta chain) was documented in a study of T cell repertoires in cytomegalovirus infection (dated by TCRdb to about 2019). At the level of the whole study: The peptide stimulations were aimed at well-studied HLA-B-restricted epitopes as well as recently identified HLA-C-restricted CMV epitopes, whose presentation resists viral immunomodulation. Donor HLA type was relevant to the analysis, as public TCR beta signatures indicated carriage of CMV infection together with the matching HLA type.

Paper-wide results and their limitations: In both this cohort and an independent cohort of a few hundred donors, the cumulative frequency of public TCR beta family members distinguished carriers of CMV infection plus the relevant HLA type. In the ex vivo response, HLA-C-restricted CMV-specific TCR beta clonotypes were dominant, and in two of eight donors the single most frequent clonotype came from this HLA-C-restricted group.

The sample holds many counts of this clonotype. Its antigen specificity is not known. Per-base qualities were not stored, and no clone one base away is much larger. Spanning cysteine to phenylalanine, the CDR3 consists of 15 amino acids. The read is trimmed to its CDR3 DNA, 45 bases read in frame from base 1. Between the V and J ends, shortened by 4 bases and 2 bases respectively, the junction contains 14 bases. CDR1 and CDR2, looked up from the germline V gene, are SGHTA and FQGTGA. The treatment or condition label of this sample denotes: in vitro stimulation with specific CMV peptide epitopes to enrich CMV-specific T cells. TCRdb lists the instrument as Illumina HiSeq 1500. In TCRdb, the public reads were trimmed at Q25 with fastp and aligned with MiXCR, with productive beta chains retained. Rows with one shared CDR3 protein collapse into an entry with the most common genes and DNA. The sample table records about 310,000 distinct CDR3 sequences; about 25% of these occur just once. The top ten clonotypes cover 13% of the sample.

This clonotype was obtained from a human donor in good health (CMV status not recorded). Some clones in this sample may be carry-over from other donors' samples. This specimen consisted of cultured PBMCs, obtained from culture after CMV antigen stimulation. The chain is made from TRBV7-3 and TRBJ2-5; the D gene is perhaps TRBD1, on 6 matching bases. The CDR3 in this case is CASSSRGTGQETQYF. The nucleotides read TGTGCCAGCAGCTCCCGTGGTACAGGGCAAGAGACCCAGTACTTC. The variable domain in full, with residues beyond the CDR3 obtained from the reference TRBV7-3 and TRBJ2-5 genes, is GAGVSQTPSNKVTEKGKYVELRCDPISGHTALYWYRQSLGQGPEFLIYFQGTGAADDSGLPNDRFFAVRPEGSVSTLKIQRTERGDSAVYLCASSSRGTGQETQYFGPGTRLLVL.